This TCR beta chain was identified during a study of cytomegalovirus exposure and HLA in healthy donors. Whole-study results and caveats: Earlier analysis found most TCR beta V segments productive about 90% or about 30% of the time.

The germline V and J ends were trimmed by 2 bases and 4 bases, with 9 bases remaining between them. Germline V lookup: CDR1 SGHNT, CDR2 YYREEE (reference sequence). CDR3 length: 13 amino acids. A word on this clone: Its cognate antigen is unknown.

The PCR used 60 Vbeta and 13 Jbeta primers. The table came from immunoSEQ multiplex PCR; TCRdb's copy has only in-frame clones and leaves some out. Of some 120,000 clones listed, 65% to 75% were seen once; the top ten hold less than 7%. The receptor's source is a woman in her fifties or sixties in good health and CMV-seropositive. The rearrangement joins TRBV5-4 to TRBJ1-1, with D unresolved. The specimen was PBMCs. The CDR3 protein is CASSFGQTTEAFF. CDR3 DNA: TGTGCCAGCAGCTTTGGGCAGACCACTGAAGCTTTCTTT.